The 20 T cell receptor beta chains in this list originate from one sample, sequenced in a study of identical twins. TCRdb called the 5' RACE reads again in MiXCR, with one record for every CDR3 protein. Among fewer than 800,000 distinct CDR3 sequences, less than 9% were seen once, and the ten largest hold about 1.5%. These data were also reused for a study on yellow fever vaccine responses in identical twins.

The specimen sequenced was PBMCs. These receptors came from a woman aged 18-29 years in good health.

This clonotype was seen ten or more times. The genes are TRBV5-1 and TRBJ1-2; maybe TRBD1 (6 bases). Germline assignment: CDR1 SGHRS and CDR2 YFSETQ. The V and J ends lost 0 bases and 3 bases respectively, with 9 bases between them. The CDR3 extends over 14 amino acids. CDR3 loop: CASSLVQGDYGYTF. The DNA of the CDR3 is TGCGCCAGCAGCTTGGTACAGGGAGACTATGGCTACACCTTC.

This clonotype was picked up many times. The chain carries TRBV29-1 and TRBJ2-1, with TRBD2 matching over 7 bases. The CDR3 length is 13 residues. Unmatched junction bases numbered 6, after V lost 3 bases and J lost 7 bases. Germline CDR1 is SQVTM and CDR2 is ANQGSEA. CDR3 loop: CSVDKGGANEQFF. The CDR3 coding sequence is TGCAGCGTTGATAAGGGAGGGGCGAATGAGCAGTTCTTC.

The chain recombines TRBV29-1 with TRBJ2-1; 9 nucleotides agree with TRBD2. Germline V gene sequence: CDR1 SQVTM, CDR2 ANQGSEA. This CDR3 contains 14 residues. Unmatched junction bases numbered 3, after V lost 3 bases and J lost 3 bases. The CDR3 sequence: CSVEASGVYNEQFF. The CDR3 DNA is TGCAGCGTTGAGGCTAGCGGGGTCTACAATGAGCAGTTCTTC.

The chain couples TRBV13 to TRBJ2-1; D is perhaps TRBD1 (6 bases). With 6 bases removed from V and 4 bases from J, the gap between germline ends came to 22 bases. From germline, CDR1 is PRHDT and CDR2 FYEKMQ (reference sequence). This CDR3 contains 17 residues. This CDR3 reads CASSLGPRGTIYNEQFF. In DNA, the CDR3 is TGTGCCAGCAGTTTGGGACCTAGGGGGACGATTTACAATGAGCAGTTCTTC.

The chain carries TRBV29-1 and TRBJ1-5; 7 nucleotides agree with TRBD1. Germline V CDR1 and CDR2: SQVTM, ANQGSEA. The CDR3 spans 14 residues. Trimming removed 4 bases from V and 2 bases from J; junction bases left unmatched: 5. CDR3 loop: CSVGPGQGNQPQHF. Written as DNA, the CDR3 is TGCAGCGTTGGCCCCGGACAGGGCAATCAGCCCCAGCATTTT.

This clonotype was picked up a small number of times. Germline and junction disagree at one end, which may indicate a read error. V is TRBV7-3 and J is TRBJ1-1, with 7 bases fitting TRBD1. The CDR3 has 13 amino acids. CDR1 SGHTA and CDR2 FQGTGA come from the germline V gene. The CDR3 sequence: CASSITGVTEAFF. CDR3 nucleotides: TGTGCCAGCAGCATAACAGGGGTCACTGAAGCTTTCTTT. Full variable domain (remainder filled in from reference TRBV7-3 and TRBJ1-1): GAGVSQTPSNKVTEKGKYVELRCDPISGHTALYWYRQSLGQGPEFLIYFQGTGAADDSGLPNDRFFAVRPEGSVSTLKIQRTERGDSAVYLCASSITGVTEAFFGQGTRLTVV.

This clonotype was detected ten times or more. CDR3 protein: CASSWGMAGDIDEQFF. In DNA form, the CDR3 reads TGTGCCAGCAGTTGGGGGATGGCGGGAGATATTGATGAGCAGTTCTTC. The V gene is TRBV12-3 or TRBV12-4, the J gene TRBJ2-1, with 7 bases matching TRBD2. The CDR3 length is 16 residues. V was clipped by 4 bases and J by 8 bases; unmatched bases: 14.

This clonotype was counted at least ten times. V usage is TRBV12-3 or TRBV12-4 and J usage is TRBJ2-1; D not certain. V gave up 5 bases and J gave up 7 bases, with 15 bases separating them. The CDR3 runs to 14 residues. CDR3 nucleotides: TGTGCCAGCAGTGCGGCTAGGGTTGGAAATGAGCAGTTCTTC. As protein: CASSAARVGNEQFF.

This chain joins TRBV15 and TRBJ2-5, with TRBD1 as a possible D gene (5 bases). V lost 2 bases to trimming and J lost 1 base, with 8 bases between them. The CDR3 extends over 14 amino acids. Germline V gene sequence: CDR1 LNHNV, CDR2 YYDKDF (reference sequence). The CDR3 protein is CATSRLQVQETQYF. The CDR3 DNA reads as TGTGCCACCAGCAGACTACAGGTCCAAGAGACCCAGTACTTC.

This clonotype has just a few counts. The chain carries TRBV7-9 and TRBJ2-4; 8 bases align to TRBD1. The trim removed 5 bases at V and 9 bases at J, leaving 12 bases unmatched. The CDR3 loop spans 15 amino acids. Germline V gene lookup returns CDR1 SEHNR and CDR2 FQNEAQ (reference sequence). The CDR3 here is CASSPSDREIRIQYF. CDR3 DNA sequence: TGTGCCAGCAGCCCTTCGGACAGGGAGATTCGCATTCAGTACTTC.

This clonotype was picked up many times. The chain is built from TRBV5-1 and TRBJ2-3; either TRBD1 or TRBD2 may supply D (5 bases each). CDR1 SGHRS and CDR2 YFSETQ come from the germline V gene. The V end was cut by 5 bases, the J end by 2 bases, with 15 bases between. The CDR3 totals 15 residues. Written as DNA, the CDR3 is TGCGCCAGCAGTTCGGGGCTAGATTACACAGATACGCAGTATTTT. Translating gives CASSSGLDYTDTQYF.

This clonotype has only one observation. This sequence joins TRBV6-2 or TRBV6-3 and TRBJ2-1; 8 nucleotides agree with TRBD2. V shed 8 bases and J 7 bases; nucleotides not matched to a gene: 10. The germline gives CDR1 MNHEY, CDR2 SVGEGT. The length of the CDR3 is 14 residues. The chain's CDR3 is CASGGSGGLNEQFF. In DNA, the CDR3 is TGTGCCAGCGGGGGGTCGGGAGGGTTGAATGAGCAGTTCTTC.

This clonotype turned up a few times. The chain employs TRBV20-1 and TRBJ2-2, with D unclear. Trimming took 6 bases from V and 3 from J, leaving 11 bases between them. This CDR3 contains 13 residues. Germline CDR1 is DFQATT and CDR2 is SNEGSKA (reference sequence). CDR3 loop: CSAPAQHTGELFF. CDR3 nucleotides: TGCAGTGCCCCTGCTCAACACACCGGGGAGCTGTTTTTT.

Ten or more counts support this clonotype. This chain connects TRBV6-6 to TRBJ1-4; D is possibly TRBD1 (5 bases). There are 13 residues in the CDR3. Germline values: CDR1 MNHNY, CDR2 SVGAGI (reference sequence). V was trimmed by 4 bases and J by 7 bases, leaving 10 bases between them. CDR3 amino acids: CASSWGLSEKLFF. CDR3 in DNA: TGTGCCAGCAGTTGGGGGTTGAGTGAAAAACTGTTTTTT.

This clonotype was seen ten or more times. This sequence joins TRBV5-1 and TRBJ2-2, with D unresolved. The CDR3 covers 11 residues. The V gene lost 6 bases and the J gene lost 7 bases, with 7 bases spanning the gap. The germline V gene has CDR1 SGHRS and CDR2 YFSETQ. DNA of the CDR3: TGCGCCAGCAATGATATCGGGGAGCTGTTTTTT. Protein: CASNDIGELFF. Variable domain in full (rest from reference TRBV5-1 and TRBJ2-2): KAGVTQTPRYLIKTRGQQVTLSCSPISGHRSVSWYQQTPGQGLQFLFEYFSETQRNKGNFPGRFSGRQFSNSRSEMNVSTLELGDSALYLCASNDIGELFFGEGSRLTVL.

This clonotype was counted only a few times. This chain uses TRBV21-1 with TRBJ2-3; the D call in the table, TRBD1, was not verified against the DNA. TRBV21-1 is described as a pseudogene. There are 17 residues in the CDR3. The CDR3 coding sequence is TGTGCCAGCAGCAAGAAAGGGGACCTGACTAGCACAGATACGCAGTATTTT. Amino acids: CASSKKGDLTSTDTQYF.

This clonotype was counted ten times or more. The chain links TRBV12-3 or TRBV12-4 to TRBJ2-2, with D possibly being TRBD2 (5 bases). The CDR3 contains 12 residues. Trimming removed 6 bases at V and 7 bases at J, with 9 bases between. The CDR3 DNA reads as TGTGCCAGCAGCTTTGGGAGCGGGGAGCTGTTTTTT. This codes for CASSFGSGELFF.

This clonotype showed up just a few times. In nucleotides, the CDR3 is TGTGCCAGCAGCTTGGTCCCCAGCCGTCAACCTAACTATGGCTACACCTTC. Protein product: CASSLVPSRQPNYGYTF. V is TRBV5-6 and J is TRBJ1-2; D gene uncertain. Trimming removed 0 bases at V and 0 bases at J, with 15 bases between. The CDR3 is made up of 17 amino acids. In germline, CDR1 is SGHDT, CDR2 YYEEEE.

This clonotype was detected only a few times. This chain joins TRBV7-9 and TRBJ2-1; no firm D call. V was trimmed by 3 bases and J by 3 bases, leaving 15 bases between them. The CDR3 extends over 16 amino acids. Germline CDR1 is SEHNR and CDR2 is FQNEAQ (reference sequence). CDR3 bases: TGTGCCAGCAGCTTTTGGACGCAGACGATCTACAATGAGCAGTTCTTC. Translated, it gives CASSFWTQTIYNEQFF. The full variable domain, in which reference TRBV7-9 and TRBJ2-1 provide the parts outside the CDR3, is DTGVSQNPRHKITKRGQNVTFRCDPISEHNRLYWYRQTLGQGPEFLTYFQNEAQLEKSRLLSDRFSAERPKGSFSTLEIQRTEQGDSAMYLCASSFWTQTIYNEQFFGPGTRLTVL.

In DNA, the CDR3 is TGTGCCAGCAGTGAATATAGCGGGAGACCGTCCGGGGAGCTGTTTTTT. Its translation: CASSEYSGRPSGELFF. The rearrangement links TRBV2 to TRBJ2-2, with 9 bases matching TRBD2. Germline CDR1 is SNHLY and CDR2 is FYNNEI. V lost 2 bases and J lost 6; bases outside the gene matches: 7. The CDR3 contains 16 residues.